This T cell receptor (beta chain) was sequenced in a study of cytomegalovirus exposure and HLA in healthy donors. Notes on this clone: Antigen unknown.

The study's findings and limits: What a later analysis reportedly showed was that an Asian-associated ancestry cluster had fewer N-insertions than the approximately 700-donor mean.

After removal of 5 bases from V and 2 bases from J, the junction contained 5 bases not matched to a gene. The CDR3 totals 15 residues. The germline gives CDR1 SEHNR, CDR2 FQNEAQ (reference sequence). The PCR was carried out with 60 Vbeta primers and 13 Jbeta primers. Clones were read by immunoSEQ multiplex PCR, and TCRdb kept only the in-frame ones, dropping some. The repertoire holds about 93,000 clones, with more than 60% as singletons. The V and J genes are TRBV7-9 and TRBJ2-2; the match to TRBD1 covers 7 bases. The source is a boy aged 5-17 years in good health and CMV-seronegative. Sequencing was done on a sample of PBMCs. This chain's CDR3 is CASSPGTENTGELFF. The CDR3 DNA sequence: TGTGCCAGCAGCCCAGGGACAGAAAACACCGGGGAGCTGTTTTTT. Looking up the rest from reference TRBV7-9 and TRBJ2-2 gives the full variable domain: DTGVSQNPRHKITKRGQNVTFRCDPISEHNRLYWYRQTLGQGPEFLTYFQNEAQLEKSRLLSDRFSAERPKGSFSTLEIQRTEQGDSAMYLCASSPGTENTGELFFGEGSRLTVL.